A single T cell receptor beta chain is shown here with its context. Its antigen is not known. Other DNA variants within this sample encode the same CDR3. This sample is part of a study of cytomegalovirus exposure and HLA in healthy donors. Study-level results: The productive fraction for most TCR beta V segments was about 87% or about 30% in an earlier analysis. Upon later analysis, TCR association rates were observed to vary by HLA locus, being highest for DRB1 and lowest for HLA-C. Excluded were some V segments that proved indistinguishable, including TRBV6-2 and TRBV6-3. Among donors in an Asian-associated ancestry cluster, a later analysis reportedly found fewer N-insertions than the roughly 650-donor mean.

The PCR used 60 Vbeta and 13 Jbeta primers. TCRdb's table, derived via immunoSEQ multiplex PCR, lists solely in-frame clones and lacks some. Among about 170,000 clones listed, 82% were seen once. This CDR3 has 14 amino acids. From germline, CDR1 is LNHDA and CDR2 SQIVND (reference sequence). The V end was cut by 0 bases, the J end by 0 bases, with 6 bases between. The sequenced sample consisted of PBMCs. This TCR was recovered from a girl aged 10 to 17 in good health and CMV-seropositive. This chain connects TRBV19 to TRBJ2-7, with a possible D match to TRBD2 (5 bases). CDR3 nucleotides: TGTGCCAGTAGTATAGAAGGGAGCTCCTACGAGCAGTACTTC. It specifies CASSIEGSSYEQYF.